The 25 T cell receptor beta chains below were found in one sample sequenced in a study of cytomegalovirus exposure and HLA in healthy donors. PCR was performed using 60 Vbeta and 13 Jbeta primers. TCRdb's table, derived via immunoSEQ multiplex PCR, lists solely in-frame clones and lacks some. The repertoire holds more than 15,000 clones, with approximately 70% as singletons. Material for sequencing was PBMCs. These TCRs come from a man in his late teens or twenties in good health and CMV-seronegative.

V usage is TRBV29-1 and J usage is TRBJ1-1; no reliable D call. Looked up from germline, CDR1 is SQVTM and CDR2 is ANQGSEA. The CDR3 has 13 amino acids. V was cut by 2 bases and J by 3 bases, with 10 bases left in between. The CDR3 DNA reads as TGCAGCGTTGAAATACAGCCAGACACTGAAGCTTTCTTT. Translation gives CSVEIQPDTEAFF.

The V gene is TRBV1, the J gene TRBJ2-2; the table names TRBD2, a call not compared with the DNA. TRBV1 is listed as a pseudogene. The CDR3 runs to 17 residues. The CDR3 reads CTSSRPGLAGYTGELFF. CDR3 DNA sequence: TGCACCAGCAGCCGACCGGGACTAGCGGGGTACACCGGGGAGCTGTTTTTT.

The CDR3 protein is CAWVPGNTIYF. For the CDR3, the DNA is TGTGCCTGGGTTCCAGGAAACACCATATATTTT. V is TRBV30 and J is TRBJ1-3; no clear D gene. From germline, CDR1 is GTSNPN and CDR2 SVGIG (reference sequence). The CDR3 consists of 11 residues. The germline V and J ends were trimmed by 5 bases and 4 bases, with 6 bases remaining between them.

CDR3 protein: CAWSFPAGGRHTGELFF. For the CDR3, the DNA is TGTGCCTGGAGTTTCCCTGCGGGGGGGCGTCACACCGGGGAGCTGTTTTTT. The genes are TRBV30 and TRBJ2-2; 9 bases map to TRBD2. The CDR3 is made up of 17 amino acids. Trimming took 2 bases from V and 3 from J; bases not matched to a gene: 10. CDR1 and CDR2 from the germline V gene are GTSNPN and SVGIG (reference sequence).

The J gene is TRBJ1-1, the V gene TRBV10-1; no definite D call. Looked up from germline, CDR1 is WNHNN and CDR2 is SYGVQD (reference sequence). CDR3 length: 13 residues. V was clipped by 7 bases and J by 5 bases, with 14 bases between them. The CDR3 DNA follows: TGCGCCAGCATGGGAAACCGGAGGACTGAAGCTTTCTTT. It encodes CASMGNRRTEAFF.

This clone is classed as medium-sized. The rearrangement uses TRBV25-1 and TRBJ1-5, with unresolved D. The V and J ends lost 3 bases and 3 bases respectively, with 9 bases between them. The germline gives CDR1 MGHDK, CDR2 SYGVNS. The CDR3 has 14 residues. The CDR3 here is CASSDSKDNQPQHF. The CDR3 DNA follows: TGTGCCAGCAGTGACAGTAAAGACAATCAGCCCCAGCATTTT.

The V and J genes are TRBV30 and TRBJ1-1; the match to TRBD1 covers 7 bases. Germline lookup yields CDR1 GTSNPN and CDR2 SVGIG (reference sequence). This CDR3 has 12 amino acids. This chain's CDR3 is CAWDSKNTEAFF. DNA for the CDR3: TGTGCTTGGGACAGCAAGAACACTGAAGCTTTCTTT.

This clone was detected a few times. The rearrangement joins TRBV7-2 to TRBJ2-7, with 8 bases that match TRBD1. The germline V gene encodes CDR1 SGHTA and CDR2 FQGNSA. With 5 bases clipped from V and 5 bases from J, the junction kept 8 bases outside the gene matches. The CDR3 loop spans 14 amino acids. CDR3 protein: CASSRGQALDEQYF. The CDR3 coding sequence is TGTGCCAGCAGCAGGGGACAGGCTCTCGACGAGCAGTACTTC. The full variable domain, its missing parts supplied by reference TRBV7-2 and TRBJ2-7, is GAGVSQSPSNKVTEKGKDVELRCDPISGHTALYWYRQSLGQGLEFLIYFQGNSAPDKSGLPSDRFSAERTGGSVSTLTIQRTQQEDSAVYLCASSRGQALDEQYFGPGTRLTVT.

This rearrangement joins TRBV4-3 to TRBJ2-5; D perhaps matches TRBD1 (5 bases). CDR3 length equals 18 residues. Between the trimmed V and J ends, which lost 0 bases and 5 bases, there was a span of 22 bases. From germline, CDR1 is LGHNA and CDR2 YSLEER. CDR3 nucleotide sequence: TGCGCCAGCAGCCAAGAACTGGCTCGGAAAGGGGTCGGCGAGACCCAGTACTTC. Its protein is CASSQELARKGVGETQYF.

The V call is TRBV6-5, the J call TRBJ2-3, with D perhaps TRBD1 (5 bases). Germline V gene data show CDR1 as MNHEY and CDR2 as SVGAGI. The V and J ends lost 6 bases and 0 bases respectively, with 13 bases between them. The CDR3 is 15 amino acids. In DNA, the CDR3 is TGTGCCAGCAGCCTAGGGGATATTAGCACAGATACGCAGTATTTT. Translation gives CASSLGDISTDTQYF.

Turning to this clone: A junction end diverges from the germline sequence, so it may reflect a read error. The chain recombines TRBV29-1 with TRBJ2-1; 7 bases match TRBD1. The CDR3 has 12 amino acids. Germline assignment: CDR1 SQVTM and CDR2 ANQGSEA. The CDR3 sequence: CSVEQPGQSIIF. The CDR3 DNA follows: TGCAGCGTTGAACAACCGGGACAGTCGATTATCTTC.

This clone was seen only once. The rearrangement joins TRBV6-1 to TRBJ1-1; D is unresolved. The germline CDR1 and CDR2 sequences are MNHNS and SASEGT. The germline V and J ends were trimmed by 6 bases and 3 bases, with 17 bases remaining between them. The CDR3 has 15 residues. The CDR3 coding sequence is TGTGCCAGCAGCCACACGTCCGGCGGTGACACTGAAGCTTTCTTT. Residues: CASSHTSGGDTEAFF.

The chain couples TRBV29-1 to TRBJ1-2; the match to TRBD1 covers 10 bases. The V and J ends lost 5 bases and 1 base, in that order; junction bases with no gene match: 4. The CDR3 is made up of 14 amino acids. Looked up from germline, CDR1 is SQVTM and CDR2 is ANQGSEA. CDR3 nucleotide sequence: TGCAGCGTTTCGACAGGGGGCATTAACTATGGCTACACCTTC. It translates to CSVSTGGINYGYTF.

CDR3 in amino acids: CAGRSQETQYF. The CDR3 coding sequence is TGTGCCGGCCGCTCCCAAGAGACCCAGTACTTC. This chain joins TRBV30 and TRBJ2-5; D not resolved. Looked up from germline, CDR1 is GTSNPN and CDR2 is SVGIG (reference sequence). The CDR3 is made up of 11 amino acids. The V gene lost 8 bases and the J gene lost 1 base, with 8 bases spanning the gap.

The chain joins TRBV2 to TRBJ1-1; weak D call: TRBD1 (6 bases). The V end lost 6 bases, the J end lost 4 bases, and 21 bases lay between the germline ends. Germline V gene lookup returns CDR1 SNHLY and CDR2 FYNNEI. CDR3 length equals 16 residues. The CDR3: CASSYEGGPSFTEAFF. The CDR3 coding sequence is TGTGCCAGCAGCTACGAGGGGGGGCCTTCCTTCACTGAAGCTTTCTTT.

The chain is built from TRBV9 and TRBJ1-2, with 7 bases that match TRBD1. Trimming cost V 2 bases and J 4 bases; bases outside gene matches: 5. The CDR3 totals 14 residues. Germline CDR1 reads SGDLS; CDR2 reads YYNGEE. The CDR3 is CASSVTGSSYGYTF. The DNA for the CDR3 is TGTGCCAGCAGCGTGACAGGGTCGAGCTATGGCTACACCTTC.

The rearrangement uses TRBV7-8 and TRBJ2-7, with a tentative D call TRBD1 (6 bases). Germline assignment: CDR1 SGHVS and CDR2 FQNEAQ. V gave up 5 bases and J gave up 0 bases, with 8 bases separating them. This CDR3 is 13 amino acids long. CDR3 residues: CASSVDSSYEQYF. The CDR3 DNA follows: TGTGCCAGCAGCGTGGACAGCTCCTACGAGCAGTACTTC.

The CDR3 is CAWGQATNEKLFF. The CDR3 nucleotides are TGTGCCTGGGGGCAAGCAACTAATGAAAAACTGTTTTTT. This chain connects TRBV30 to TRBJ1-4; no clear D gene. Trimming left V 5 bases short and J 0 bases short, with 7 bases between. Germline V gene lookup returns CDR1 GTSNPN and CDR2 SVGIG (reference sequence). The CDR3 covers 13 residues.

This sequence joins TRBV6-1 and TRBJ2-5; 14 nucleotides align to TRBD2. Germline CDR1 is MNHNS and CDR2 is SASEGT. This CDR3 region has 15 residues. Trimming cost V 7 bases and J 4 bases; bases outside gene matches: 5. Here the CDR3 DNA reads TGTGCCAGCAATCGACTAGCGGGAGGGAGAGAGACCCAGTACTTC. It translates to CASNRLAGGRETQYF.

V and J are TRBV30 and TRBJ2-5, with D perhaps matching TRBD2 (6 bases). The germline V gene has CDR1 GTSNPN and CDR2 SVGIG (reference sequence). The CDR3 extends over 12 amino acids. The V and J ends lost 1 base and 5 bases respectively, with 8 bases between them. CDR3 sequence: CAWSDGGETQYF. The CDR3, as DNA: TGTGCCTGGAGTGATGGGGGGGAGACCCAGTACTTC.

V and J are TRBV30 and TRBJ1-5; 7 bases map to TRBD1. This CDR3 comprises 18 residues. CDR1 and CDR2 from the germline V gene are GTSNPN and SVGIG (reference sequence). V was pared by 0 bases and J by 4 bases, with 15 bases of the junction left unmatched. CDR3 nucleotide sequence: TGTGCCTGGAGTGTACAGCGGTGGTCCCAGGGGGGAAATCAGCCCCAGCATTTT. The encoded protein is CAWSVQRWSQGGNQPQHF. The whole variable domain, filled in from reference TRBV30 and TRBJ1-5, reads SQTIHQWPATLVQPVGSPLSLECTVEGTSNPNLYWYRQAAGRGLQLLFYSVGIGQISSEVPQNLSASRPQDRQFILSSKKLLLSDSGFYLCAWSVQRWSQGGNQPQHFGDGTRLSIL.

Only one count was recorded for this clone. The chain has TRBV30 and TRBJ2-7, with D perhaps TRBD1 (6 bases). Germline CDR1 and CDR2: GTSNPN and SVGIG (reference sequence). The CDR3 is 12 residues long. Trimming left V 5 bases short and J 6 bases short, with 14 bases between. This chain's CDR3 is CAWGGGSAEQYF. The CDR3 DNA sequence: TGTGCCTGGGGGGGCGGGTCGGCCGAGCAGTACTTC.

V gene TRBV4-2 combines with J gene TRBJ1-1; TRBD1 agrees at 8 bases. The germline V gene encodes CDR1 LGHNA and CDR2 YNFKEQ. The CDR3 totals 15 residues. Trimming at V came to 4 bases and at J to 7 bases, leaving 11 bases not matched to a gene. The CDR3 DNA reads as TGTGCCAGCAGCCCTGTCGACAGGGGAGGCCTTGAAGCTTTCTTT. It codes for CASSPVDRGGLEAFF.

J is TRBJ2-5 and V is TRBV14; D uncertain. The CDR3 extends over 12 amino acids. CDR1 SGHDN and CDR2 FVKESK come from the germline V gene. Trimming took off 0 bases at V and 8 bases at J, with 7 bases between the two ends. The CDR3 region has the DNA TGTGCCAGCAGCCAAGAAGCGAGAACCCAGTACTTC. Protein product: CASSQEARTQYF.

The V gene is TRBV10-1, the J gene TRBJ1-1, with TRBD1 matching over 8 bases. Germline V lookup: CDR1 WNHNN, CDR2 SYGVQD (reference sequence). V dropped 3 bases and J dropped 5; count of bases not matched to a gene: 11. This CDR3 has 16 residues. Here the CDR3 DNA reads TGCGCCAGCAGTGATCAATACCTACAGGGGGATACTGAAGCTTTCTTT. This gives the protein CASSDQYLQGDTEAFF.